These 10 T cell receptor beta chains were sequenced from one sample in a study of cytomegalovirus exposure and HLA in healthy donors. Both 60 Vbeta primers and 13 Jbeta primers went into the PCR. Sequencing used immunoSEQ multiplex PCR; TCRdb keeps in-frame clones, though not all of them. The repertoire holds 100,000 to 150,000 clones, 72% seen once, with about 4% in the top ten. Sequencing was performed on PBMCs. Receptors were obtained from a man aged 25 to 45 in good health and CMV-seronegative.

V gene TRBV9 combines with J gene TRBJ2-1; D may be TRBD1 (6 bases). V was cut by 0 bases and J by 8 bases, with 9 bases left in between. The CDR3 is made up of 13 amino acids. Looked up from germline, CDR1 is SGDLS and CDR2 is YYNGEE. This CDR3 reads CASSVDRDYEQFF. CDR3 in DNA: TGTGCCAGCAGCGTAGACAGGGATTATGAGCAGTTCTTC.

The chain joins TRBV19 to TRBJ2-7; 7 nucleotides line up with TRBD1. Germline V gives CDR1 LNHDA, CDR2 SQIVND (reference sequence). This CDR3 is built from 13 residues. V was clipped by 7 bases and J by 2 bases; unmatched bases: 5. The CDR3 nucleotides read TGTGCCAGTACCTCGACAGGGCCCTACGAGCAGTACTTC. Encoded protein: CASTSTGPYEQYF.

The CDR3 region has the DNA TGCGCCAGCAGCTTGTTGCAGGGGACTGAAGCTTTCTTT. Translation: CASSLLQGTEAFF. V usage is TRBV5-1 and J usage is TRBJ1-1; possible D gene TRBD1, 6 bases. Trimming stripped 1 base from V and 5 bases from J, with 9 bases between. The CDR3 sequence is 13 residues long. Germline V CDR1 and CDR2: SGHRS, YFSETQ.

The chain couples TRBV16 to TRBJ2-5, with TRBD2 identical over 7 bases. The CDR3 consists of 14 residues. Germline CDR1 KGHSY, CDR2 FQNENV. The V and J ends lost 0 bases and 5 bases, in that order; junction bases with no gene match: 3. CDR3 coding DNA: TGTGCCAGCAGCCAATCGGGAGGGTTGGAGACCCAGTACTTC. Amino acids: CASSQSGGLETQYF.

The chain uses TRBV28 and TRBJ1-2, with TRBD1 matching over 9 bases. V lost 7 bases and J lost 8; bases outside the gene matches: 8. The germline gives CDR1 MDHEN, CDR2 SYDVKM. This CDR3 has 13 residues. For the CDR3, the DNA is TGTGCCAGCAATACAGGGGGCGCGGAGGGCTACACCTTC. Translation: CASNTGGAEGYTF.

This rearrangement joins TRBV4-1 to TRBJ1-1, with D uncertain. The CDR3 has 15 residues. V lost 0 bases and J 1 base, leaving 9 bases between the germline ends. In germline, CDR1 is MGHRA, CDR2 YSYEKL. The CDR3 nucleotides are TGCGCCAGCAGCCAAGATAGTTCCCCGAACACTGAAGCTTTCTTT. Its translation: CASSQDSSPNTEAFF.

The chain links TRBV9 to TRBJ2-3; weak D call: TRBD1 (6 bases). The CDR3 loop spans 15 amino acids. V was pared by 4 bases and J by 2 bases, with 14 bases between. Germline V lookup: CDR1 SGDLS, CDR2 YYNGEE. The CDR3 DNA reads TGTGCCAGCAGCCCGACCGGGACACCCACAGATACGCAGTATTTT. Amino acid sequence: CASSPTGTPTDTQYF.

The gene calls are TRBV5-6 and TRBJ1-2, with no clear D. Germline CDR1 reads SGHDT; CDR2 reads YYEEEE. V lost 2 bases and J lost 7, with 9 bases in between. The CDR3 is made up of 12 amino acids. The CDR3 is CASSFVEVGYTF. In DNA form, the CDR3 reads TGTGCCAGCAGCTTCGTTGAGGTTGGCTACACCTTC.

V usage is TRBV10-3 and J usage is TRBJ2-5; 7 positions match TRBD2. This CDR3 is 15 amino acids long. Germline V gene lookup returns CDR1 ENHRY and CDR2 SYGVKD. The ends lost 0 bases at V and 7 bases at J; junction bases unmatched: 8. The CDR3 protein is CAISESGREEGTQYF. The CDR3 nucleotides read TGTGCCATCAGTGAGTCGGGCCGGGAGGAGGGGACCCAGTACTTC.

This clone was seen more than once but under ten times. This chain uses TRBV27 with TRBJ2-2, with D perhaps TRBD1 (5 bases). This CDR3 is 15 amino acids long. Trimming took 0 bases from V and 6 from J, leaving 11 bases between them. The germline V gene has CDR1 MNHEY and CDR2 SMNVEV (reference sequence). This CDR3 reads CASSLSISGSGELFF. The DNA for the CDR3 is TGTGCCAGCAGTTTATCGATATCAGGGTCCGGGGAGCTGTTTTTT.